A selection of T cell receptor beta chains follows, all from one sample in a study of PD-1 blockade in classical Hodgkin lymphoma. Here immunoSEQ multiplex PCR was the method, and the copy in TCRdb shows in-frame clones only, minus some. The sample holds tens of thousands of clones, around 88% seen once. Material: peripheral blood mononuclear cells (PBMCs), obtained before the second cycle of nivolumab. These receptors originate from a human donor with classical Hodgkin lymphoma. Both conserved end residues are part of each CDR3. The order of the fields is D gene, J gene, clone size, V gene, CDR3 protein, CDR3 DNA. D genes are given only for firm matches. The size of a clone is reported for some rows only, either as once, few or many, or as a class for expanded clones.

-,TRBJ1-2,-,TRBV6-1,CASKDYNYGYTF,TGTGCCAGCAAGGATTATAACTATGGCTACACCTTC
TRBD1,TRBJ2-7,-,TRBV19,CASSRRGQGSSYEQYF,TGTGCCAGCAGTAGGAGAGGACAGGGGAGTTCCTACGAGCAGTACTTC
-,TRBJ2-5,-,TRBV28,CASSQGWETQYF,TGTGCCAGCAGCCAGGGTTGGGAGACCCAGTACTTC
-,TRBJ1-3,-,TRBV7-2,CASSPGPGNTIYF,TGTGCCAGCAGCCCAGGGCCTGGAAACACCATATATTTT
TRBD2,TRBJ2-2,-,TRBV11-3,CASSLGREGTGELFF,TGTGCCAGCAGCTTAGGCCGGGAGGGGACCGGGGAGCTGTTTTTT
-,TRBJ2-1,once,TRBV18,CASSPQEGVILGNEQFF,TGTGCCAGCTCACCACAAGAAGGGGTTATATTGGGGAATGAGCAGTTCTTC
TRBD2,TRBJ2-1,once,TRBV11-3,CASSLAGGPDNEQFF,TGTGCCAGCAGCTTAGCGGGAGGGCCAGACAATGAGCAGTTCTTC
-,TRBJ2-7,-,TRBV27,CASSLRSTYEQYF,TGTGCCAGCAGTTTACGGTCAACCTACGAGCAGTACTTC
-,TRBJ1-2,-,TRBV29-1,CSVAPNSRPLSYTF,TGCAGCGTTGCCCCGAATAGTCGGCCCCTGAGCTACACCTTC
-,TRBJ2-7,-,TRBV5-1,CASSLAGRHEQYF,TGCGCCAGCAGCTTGGCAGGGAGACACGAGCAGTACTTC
-,TRBJ1-3,-,TRBV28,CASSLSPTGITGNTIYF,TGTGCCAGCAGTTTATCCCCCACAGGGATAACTGGAAACACCATATATTTT
TRBD2,TRBJ2-1,-,TRBV12-5,CASGLSGSYPYNEQFF,TGTGCTAGTGGCCTTAGCGGGTCTTACCCCTACAATGAGCAGTTCTTC
-,TRBJ2-2,-,TRBV18,CASSPPLVGELFF,TGTGCCAGCTCACCACCGCTTGTAGGGGAGCTGTTTTTT
-,TRBJ2-5,-,TRBV15,CATSRDYPSYETQYF,TGTGCCACCAGCAGAGATTACCCATCATATGAGACCCAGTACTTC
TRBD2,TRBJ2-7,-,TRBV6-5,CASSYTGAGLSYEQYF,TGTGCCAGCAGTTACACGGGAGCGGGACTGTCCTACGAGCAGTACTTC
-,TRBJ2-2,-,TRBV5-6,CASSRGRAELFF,TGTGCCAGCAGCCGAGGACGAGCGGAGCTGTTTTTT
TRBD1,TRBJ1-1,-,TRBV27,CASSSAHRGSNTEAFF,TGTGCCAGCAGTTCGGCTCACAGGGGTTCGAACACTGAAGCTTTCTTT
-,TRBJ1-5,-,TRBV7-9,CASSLTHGGDQPQHF,TGTGCCAGCAGCTTGACCCACGGGGGCGATCAGCCCCAGCATTTT
-,TRBJ2-7,-,TRBV6-6,CASSSLQGTLLYEQYF,TGTGCCAGCAGTTCCCTACAGGGGACTCTTCTCTACGAGCAGTACTTC
TRBD1,TRBJ1-2,-,TRBV28,CASSPTGTYGYTF,TGTGCCAGCAGTCCGACAGGGACCTATGGCTACACCTTC
TRBD2,TRBJ2-1,-,TRBV9,CASSAKGTSAYNEQFF,TGTGCCAGCAGCGCGAAAGGGACTAGCGCATACAATGAGCAGTTCTTC
-,TRBJ1-3,-,TRBV5-5,CASSLRHLSGNTIYF,TGTGCCAGCAGCTTAAGACATCTGTCTGGAAACACCATATATTTT
-,TRBJ2-1,-,TRBV9,CASSVSVRELGNEQFF,TGTGCCAGCAGCGTATCGGTACGGGAGTTGGGCAATGAGCAGTTCTTC
TRBD1,TRBJ2-2,-,TRBV2,CASRGQGIFAGELFF,TGTGCCAGCAGGGGACAGGGTATATTTGCCGGGGAGCTGTTTTTT
-,TRBJ1-1,-,TRBV11-3,CASSLIQQAAFF,TGTGCCAGCAGCCTTATTCAGCAGGCAGCTTTCTTT
-,TRBJ2-5,-,TRBV7-7,CASSFGAGWLTETQYF,TGTGCTAGCAGCTTTGGGGCGGGATGGCTGACGGAGACCCAGTACTTC
-,TRBJ2-3,-,TRBV11-3,CASSPVQGLDTQYF,TGTGCCAGCAGCCCCGTACAGGGACTTGATACGCAGTATTTT
TRBD1,TRBJ1-1,-,TRBV19,CAAARGRGNTEAFF,TGTGCCGCGGCCAGGGGGCGTGGGAACACTGAAGCTTTCTTT
-,TRBJ1-2,-,TRBV19,CASSIVKQALEGYTF,TGTGCCAGTAGTATCGTTAAACAGGCCCTCGAAGGCTACACCTTC
TRBD2,TRBJ2-7,once,TRBV5-4,CASSLTGTSNEQYF,TGTGCCAGCAGCTTAACCGGGACTAGCAACGAGCAGTACTTC
-,TRBJ1-1,-,TRBV10-3,CAISDQGVNTEAFF,TGTGCCATCAGTGATCAAGGCGTGAACACTGAAGCTTTCTTT
-,TRBJ1-4,-,TRBV2,CASKWGGRFNEKLFF,TGTGCCAGCAAGTGGGGGGGGAGGTTTAATGAAAAACTGTTTTTT
TRBD2,TRBJ2-2,-,TRBV10-2,CASWGLAGVLNTGELFF,TGCGCCAGCTGGGGGCTAGCGGGAGTCCTGAACACCGGGGAGCTGTTTTTT
-,TRBJ1-3,-,TRBV7-9,CASSFHRAPGNTIYF,TGTGCCAGCAGCTTCCACAGGGCCCCCGGAAACACCATATATTTT
-,TRBJ2-1,-,TRBV21-1,CASGPIAPGTGLSWTNPNEQFF,TGTGCCAGCGGGCCAATTGCTCCCGGGACAGGGTTGTCGTGGACTAACCCCAATGAGCAGTTCTTC
TRBD1,TRBJ2-7,-,TRBV19,CASSSRDRGHEQYF,TGTGCCAGTAGTTCTCGGGACAGGGGCCACGAGCAGTACTTC
TRBD2,TRBJ2-2,-,TRBV19,CASSIVLRLAPNTGELFF,TGTGCCAGTAGTATAGTCCTGCGACTAGCACCGAACACCGGGGAGCTGTTTTTT
-,TRBJ1-5,-,TRBV27,CASSLRWGNQPQHF,TGTGCCAGCAGTTTAAGGTGGGGCAATCAGCCCCAGCATTTT
-,TRBJ2-3,-,TRBV19,CASSSTRKDTQYF,TGTGCCAGTAGTTCCACTAGGAAAGATACGCAGTATTTT
-,TRBJ2-3,-,TRBV7-3,CASSRATDTQYF,TGTGCCAGCAGCCGGGCCACAGATACGCAGTATTTT
-,TRBJ2-7,-,TRBV4-1,CASSQDGGRPHEQYF,TGCGCCAGCAGCCAAGATGGAGGCAGGCCCCACGAGCAGTACTTC
-,TRBJ2-7,-,TRBV9,CASSVGGQRKSEQYF,TGTGCCAGCAGCGTTGGGGGACAACGTAAGAGCGAGCAGTACTTC
TRBD1,TRBJ2-7,-,TRBV28,CASSLGRFQGAYEQYF,TGTGCCAGCAGTTTAGGGCGTTTCCAGGGGGCCTACGAGCAGTACTTC
-,TRBJ2-7,-,TRBV7-8,CASSLYPAPIAYEQYF,TGTGCCAGCAGCTTATACCCGGCCCCAATAGCCTACGAGCAGTACTTC
-,TRBJ1-5,-,TRBV6-5,CASSDGLFNQPQHF,TGTGCCAGCAGTGACGGACTTTTCAATCAGCCCCAGCATTTT
-,TRBJ1-2,once,TRBV11-2,CASSPSDSGSYGYTF,TGTGCCAGCAGCCCCTCGGACAGTGGATCCTATGGCTACACCTTC
-,TRBJ2-7,-,TRBV6-6,CASSYTISGSSYEQYF,TGTGCCAGCAGTTACACCATTAGCGGTAGCTCCTACGAGCAGTACTTC
-,TRBJ2-4,-,TRBV19,CASLGGDIQYF,TGTGCCAGTCTAGGGGGGGACATTCAGTACTTC
-,TRBJ1-2,-,TRBV5-1,CASSLGPNSYGYTF,TGCGCCAGCAGCTTGGGCCCGAATTCCTATGGCTACACCTTC
-,TRBJ2-7,-,TRBV4-1,CASSQVLGYEQYF,TGCGCCAGCAGCCAAGTTCTTGGGTACGAGCAGTACTTC
-,TRBJ1-2,-,TRBV6-1,CASSESGRGYGYTF,TGTGCCAGCAGTGAATCAGGGCGCGGCTATGGCTACACCTTC
TRBD1,TRBJ2-7,-,TRBV7-8,CASSWTGAVYEQYF,TGTGCCAGCAGCTGGACAGGGGCGGTATACGAGCAGTACTTC
TRBD1,TRBJ2-3,-,TRBV9,CASSVPRTGGSDTQYF,TGTGCCAGCAGCGTTCCTCGTACAGGGGGTTCAGATACGCAGTATTTT
-,TRBJ2-7,-,TRBV6-5,CASSYGPVVEQYF,TGTGCCAGCAGTTACGGGCCAGTGGTCGAGCAGTACTTC
TRBD1,TRBJ2-5,-,TRBV5-1,CASSWGTGSQKTQYF,TGCGCCAGCAGCTGGGGGACAGGGTCTCAAAAGACCCAGTACTTC
-,TRBJ2-1,-,TRBV29-1,CSVDGGTIYNEQFF,TGCAGCGTGGATGGCGGGACAATCTACAATGAGCAGTTCTTC
-,TRBJ1-2,-,TRBV10-1,CASSEKRSGDGYTF,TGCGCCAGCAGTGAGAAGCGGTCCGGGGATGGCTACACCTTC
-,TRBJ2-6,-,TRBV27,CASRPTAWMPFSGANVLTF,TGTGCCAGCAGGCCTACAGCTTGGATGCCCTTCTCTGGGGCCAACGTCCTGACTTTC
-,TRBJ2-1,-,TRBV30,CSLGNEQFF,TGTTCCTTGGGGAATGAGCAGTTCTTC